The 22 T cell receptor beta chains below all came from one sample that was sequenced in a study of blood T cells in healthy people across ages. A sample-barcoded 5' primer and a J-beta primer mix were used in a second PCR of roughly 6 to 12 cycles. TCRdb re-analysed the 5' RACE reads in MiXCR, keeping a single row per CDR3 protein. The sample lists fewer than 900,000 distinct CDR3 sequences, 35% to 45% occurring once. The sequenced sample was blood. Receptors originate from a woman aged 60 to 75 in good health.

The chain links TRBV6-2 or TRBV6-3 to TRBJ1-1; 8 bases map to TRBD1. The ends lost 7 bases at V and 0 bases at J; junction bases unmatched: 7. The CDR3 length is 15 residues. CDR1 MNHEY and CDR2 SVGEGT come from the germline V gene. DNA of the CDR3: TGTGCCAGCACCGCGACAGGGGTGGTGAACACTGAAGCTTTCTTT. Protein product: CASTATGVVNTEAFF.

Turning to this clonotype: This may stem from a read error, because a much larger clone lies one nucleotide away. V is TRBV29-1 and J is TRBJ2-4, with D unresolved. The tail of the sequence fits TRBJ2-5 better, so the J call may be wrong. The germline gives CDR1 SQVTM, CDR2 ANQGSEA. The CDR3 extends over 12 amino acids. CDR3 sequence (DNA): TGCAGCGTGGGGATGTGGCAAGAGACCCAGTACTTC. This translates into CSVGMWQETQYF.

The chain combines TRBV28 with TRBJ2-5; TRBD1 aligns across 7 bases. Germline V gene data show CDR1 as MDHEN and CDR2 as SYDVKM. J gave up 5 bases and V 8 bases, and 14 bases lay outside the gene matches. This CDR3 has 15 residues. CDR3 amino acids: CASRWQGGNVETQYF. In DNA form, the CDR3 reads TGTGCCAGCCGATGGCAAGGGGGCAATGTGGAGACCCAGTACTTC.

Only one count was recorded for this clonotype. CDR3 amino acids: CASSARTGLNQPQHF. The CDR3 nucleotides are TGTGCCAGCAGTGCGAGGACAGGGCTAAATCAGCCCCAGCATTTT. The chain employs TRBV6-1 and TRBJ1-5; 8 nucleotides align to TRBD1. J lost 4 bases, V lost 4 bases, and 6 bases had no gene match. Germline CDR1 is MNHNS and CDR2 is SASEGT. The CDR3 spans 15 residues.

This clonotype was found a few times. The CDR3 region is CASSRTSGGSYNEQFF. The CDR3 DNA is TGTGCCAGCAGCCGAACTAGCGGGGGGTCCTACAATGAGCAGTTCTTC. This chain joins TRBV6-5 and TRBJ2-1; 12 bases line up with TRBD2. This CDR3 has 16 residues. The junction had 4 bases not matched to a gene; V was cut back by 6 bases and J by 1 base. Germline V gene data show CDR1 as MNHEY and CDR2 as SVGAGI.

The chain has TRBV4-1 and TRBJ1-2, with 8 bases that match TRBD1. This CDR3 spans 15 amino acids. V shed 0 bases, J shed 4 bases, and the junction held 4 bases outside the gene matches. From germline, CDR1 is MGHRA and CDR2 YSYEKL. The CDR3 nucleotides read TGCGCCAGCAGCCAAGAGGACAGGGCCTCCTATGGCTACACCTTC. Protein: CASSQEDRASYGYTF.

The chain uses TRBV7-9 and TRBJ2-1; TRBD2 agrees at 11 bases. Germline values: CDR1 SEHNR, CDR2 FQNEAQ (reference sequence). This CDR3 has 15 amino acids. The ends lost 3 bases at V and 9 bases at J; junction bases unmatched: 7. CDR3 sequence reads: CASSFDLTSGAEQFF. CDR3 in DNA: TGTGCCAGCAGCTTCGACCTGACTAGCGGGGCTGAGCAGTTCTTC.

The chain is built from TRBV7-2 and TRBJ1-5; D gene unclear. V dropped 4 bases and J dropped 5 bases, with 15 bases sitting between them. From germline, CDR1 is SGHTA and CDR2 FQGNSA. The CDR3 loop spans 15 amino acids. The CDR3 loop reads CASSWSGGGHQPQHF. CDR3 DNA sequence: TGTGCCAGCAGCTGGAGTGGAGGAGGGCATCAGCCCCAGCATTTT. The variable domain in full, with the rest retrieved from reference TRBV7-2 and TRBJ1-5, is GAGVSQSPSNKVTEKGKDVELRCDPISGHTALYWYRQSLGQGLEFLIYFQGNSAPDKSGLPSDRFSAERTGGSVSTLTIQRTQQEDSAVYLCASSWSGGGHQPQHFGDGTRLSIL.

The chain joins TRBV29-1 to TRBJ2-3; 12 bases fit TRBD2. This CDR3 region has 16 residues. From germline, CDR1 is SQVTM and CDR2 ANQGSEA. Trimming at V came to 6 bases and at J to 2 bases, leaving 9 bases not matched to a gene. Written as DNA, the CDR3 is TGCAGCGTCGATGGCGGACTAGCGGGATACACAGATACGCAGTATTTT. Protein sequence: CSVDGGLAGYTDTQYF.

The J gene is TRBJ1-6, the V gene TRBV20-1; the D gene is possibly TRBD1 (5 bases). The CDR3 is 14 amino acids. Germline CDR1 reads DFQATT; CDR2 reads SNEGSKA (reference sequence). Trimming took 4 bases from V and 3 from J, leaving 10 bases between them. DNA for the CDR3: TGCAGTGCTAAAACGACAGACTATAATTCACCCCTCCACTTT. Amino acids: CSAKTTDYNSPLHF.

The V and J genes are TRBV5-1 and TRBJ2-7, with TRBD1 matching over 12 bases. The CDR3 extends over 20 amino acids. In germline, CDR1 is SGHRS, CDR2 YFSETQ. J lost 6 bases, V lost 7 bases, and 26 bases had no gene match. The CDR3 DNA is TGCGCCAGCCGCACCGGGACAGGGGGCGCCCCGTCTGACGTAACCTTCGAGCAGTACTTC. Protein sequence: CASRTGTGGAPSDVTFEQYF.

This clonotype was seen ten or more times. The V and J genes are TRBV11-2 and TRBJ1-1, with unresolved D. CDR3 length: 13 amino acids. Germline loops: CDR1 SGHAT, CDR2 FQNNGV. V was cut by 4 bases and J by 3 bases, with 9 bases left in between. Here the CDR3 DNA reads TGTGCCAGCAGCTCCCAAGTGGACACTGAAGCTTTCTTT. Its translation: CASSSQVDTEAFF.

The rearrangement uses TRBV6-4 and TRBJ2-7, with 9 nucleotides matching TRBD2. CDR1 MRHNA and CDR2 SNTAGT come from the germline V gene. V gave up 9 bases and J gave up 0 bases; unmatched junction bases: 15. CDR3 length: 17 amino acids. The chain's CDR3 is CASNKYKGGRDSYEQYF. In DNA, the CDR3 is TGTGCCAGTAATAAGTATAAAGGCGGGAGGGACTCCTACGAGCAGTACTTC.

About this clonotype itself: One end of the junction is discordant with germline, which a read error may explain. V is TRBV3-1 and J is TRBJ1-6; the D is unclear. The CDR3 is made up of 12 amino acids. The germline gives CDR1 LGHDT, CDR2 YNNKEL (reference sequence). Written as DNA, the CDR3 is TGTGCCAGCAGCCAAGTAGGCTCACCCCCCCACTTT. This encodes CASSQVGSPPHF.

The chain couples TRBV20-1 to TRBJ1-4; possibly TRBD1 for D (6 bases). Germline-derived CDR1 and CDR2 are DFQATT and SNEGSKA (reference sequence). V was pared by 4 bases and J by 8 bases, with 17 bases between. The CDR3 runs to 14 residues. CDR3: CSAKQGSGGEKLFF. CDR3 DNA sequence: TGCAGTGCTAAACAGGGTTCGGGGGGAGAAAAACTGTTTTTT.

CDR3 in amino acids: CSASTGGDQPQHF. CDR3 nucleotide sequence: TGCAGTGCTAGCACAGGGGGCGATCAGCCCCAGCATTTT. The rearrangement uses TRBV20-1 and TRBJ1-5, with 9 nucleotides matching TRBD1. The CDR3 totals 13 residues. Germline-derived CDR1 and CDR2 are DFQATT and SNEGSKA (reference sequence). The V segment lost 3 bases and the J segment 5 bases; nucleotides outside the gene matches: 2.

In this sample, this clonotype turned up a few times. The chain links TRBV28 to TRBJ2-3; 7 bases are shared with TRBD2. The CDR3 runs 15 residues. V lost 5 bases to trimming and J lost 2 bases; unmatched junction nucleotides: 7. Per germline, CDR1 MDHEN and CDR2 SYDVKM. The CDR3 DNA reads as TGTGCCAGCAGTACTGCTAGCGGCCCCACAGATACGCAGTATTTT. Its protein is CASSTASGPTDTQYF.

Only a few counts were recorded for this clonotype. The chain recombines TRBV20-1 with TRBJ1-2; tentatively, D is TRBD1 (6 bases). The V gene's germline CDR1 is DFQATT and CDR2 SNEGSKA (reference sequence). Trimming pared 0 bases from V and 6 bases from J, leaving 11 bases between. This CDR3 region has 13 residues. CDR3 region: CSAREFTGNGYTF. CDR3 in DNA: TGCAGTGCTAGAGAGTTTACAGGGAATGGCTACACCTTC.

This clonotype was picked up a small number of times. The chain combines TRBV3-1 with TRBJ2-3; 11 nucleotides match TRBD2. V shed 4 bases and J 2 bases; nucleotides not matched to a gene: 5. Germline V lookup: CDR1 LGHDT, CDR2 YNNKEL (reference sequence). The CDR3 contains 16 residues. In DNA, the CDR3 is TGTGCCAGCAGCCTCAGACTAGCGGGGAACACAGATACGCAGTATTTT. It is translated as CASSLRLAGNTDTQYF.

This CDR3 reads CASRRQDRETQYF. DNA of the CDR3: TGCGCCAGCAGAAGACAGGATAGAGAGACCCAGTACTTC. The V and J genes are TRBV5-1 and TRBJ2-5; tentatively, D is TRBD1 (6 bases). V lost 5 bases, J lost 4 bases, and 12 bases lay in between. This CDR3 spans 13 amino acids. The V gene's germline CDR1 is SGHRS and CDR2 YFSETQ.

CDR3: CASSYSVAGDPYEQYF. CDR3 DNA: TGTGCCAGCAGTTACTCGGTGGCAGGGGATCCCTACGAGCAGTACTTC. The rearrangement uses TRBV6-5 and TRBJ2-7, with TRBD1 as a possible D gene (6 bases). Trimming shortened V by 0 bases and J by 2 bases, and 14 bases separated the two germline ends. The germline CDR1 and CDR2 sequences are MNHEY and SVGAGI. The CDR3 length is 16 residues.

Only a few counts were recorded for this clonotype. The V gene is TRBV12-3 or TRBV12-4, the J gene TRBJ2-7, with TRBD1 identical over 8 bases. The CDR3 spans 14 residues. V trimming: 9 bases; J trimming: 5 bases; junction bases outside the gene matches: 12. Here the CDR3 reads CASSRRGTGNEQYF. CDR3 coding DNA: TGTGCCAGTAGTCGTCGGGGGACAGGAAACGAGCAGTACTTC.